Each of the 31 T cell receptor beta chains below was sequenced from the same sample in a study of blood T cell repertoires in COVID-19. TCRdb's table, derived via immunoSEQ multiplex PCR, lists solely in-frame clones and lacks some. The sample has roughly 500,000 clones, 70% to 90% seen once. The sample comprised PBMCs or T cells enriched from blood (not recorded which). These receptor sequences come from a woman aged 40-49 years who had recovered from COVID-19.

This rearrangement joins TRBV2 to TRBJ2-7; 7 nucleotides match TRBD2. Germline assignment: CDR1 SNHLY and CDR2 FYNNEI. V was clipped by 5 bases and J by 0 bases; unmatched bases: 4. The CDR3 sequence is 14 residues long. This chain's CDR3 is CASSIRGSSYEQYF. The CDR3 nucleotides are TGTGCCAGCAGTATACGCGGGAGCTCCTACGAGCAGTACTTC.

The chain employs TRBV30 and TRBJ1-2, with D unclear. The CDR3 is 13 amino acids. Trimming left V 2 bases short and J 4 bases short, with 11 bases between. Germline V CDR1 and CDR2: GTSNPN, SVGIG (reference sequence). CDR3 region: CAWSPGGGYGYTF. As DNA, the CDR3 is TGTGCCTGGAGTCCTGGCGGTGGCTATGGCTACACCTTC.

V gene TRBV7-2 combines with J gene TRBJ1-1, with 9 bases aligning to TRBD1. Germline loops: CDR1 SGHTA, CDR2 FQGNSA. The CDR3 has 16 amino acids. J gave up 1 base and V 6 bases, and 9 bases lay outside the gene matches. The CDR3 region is CASRQQAGQGNTEAFF. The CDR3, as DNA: TGTGCCAGCAGGCAACAGGCGGGACAGGGGAACACTGAAGCTTTCTTT.

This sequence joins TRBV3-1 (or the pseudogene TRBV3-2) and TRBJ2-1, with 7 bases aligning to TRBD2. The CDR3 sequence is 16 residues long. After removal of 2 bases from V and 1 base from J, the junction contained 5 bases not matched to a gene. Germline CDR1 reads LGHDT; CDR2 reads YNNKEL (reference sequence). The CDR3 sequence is CASSQWTRGSYNEQFF. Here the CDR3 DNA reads TGTGCCAGCAGCCAATGGACTAGGGGATCCTACAATGAGCAGTTCTTC.

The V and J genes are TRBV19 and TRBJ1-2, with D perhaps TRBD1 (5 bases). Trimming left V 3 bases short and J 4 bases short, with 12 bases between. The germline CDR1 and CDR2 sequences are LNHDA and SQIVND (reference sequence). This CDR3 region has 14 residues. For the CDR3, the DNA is TGTGCCAGTAGTATCGGCAGGGAAGGCTATGGCTACACCTTC. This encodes CASSIGREGYGYTF.

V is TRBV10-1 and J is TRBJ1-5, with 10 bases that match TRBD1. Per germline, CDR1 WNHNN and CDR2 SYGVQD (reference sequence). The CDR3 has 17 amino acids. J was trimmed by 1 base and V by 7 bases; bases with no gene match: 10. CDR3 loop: CASTPETGGASNQPQHF. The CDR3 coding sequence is TGCGCCAGCACCCCAGAGACAGGGGGCGCGAGCAATCAGCCCCAGCATTTT.

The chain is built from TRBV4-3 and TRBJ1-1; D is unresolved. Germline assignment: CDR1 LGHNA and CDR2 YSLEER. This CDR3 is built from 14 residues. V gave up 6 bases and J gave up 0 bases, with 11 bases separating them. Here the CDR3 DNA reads TGCGCCAGCAGTCAGGAAATGATGAACACTGAAGCTTTCTTT. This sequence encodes CASSQEMMNTEAFF.

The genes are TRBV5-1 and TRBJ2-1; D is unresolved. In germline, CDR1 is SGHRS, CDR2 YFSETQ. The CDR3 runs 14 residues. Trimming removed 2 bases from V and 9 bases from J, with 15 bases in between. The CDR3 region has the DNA TGCGCCAGCAGCTTAAACGAGTTCTCAGGTGAGCAGTTCTTC. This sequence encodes CASSLNEFSGEQFF.

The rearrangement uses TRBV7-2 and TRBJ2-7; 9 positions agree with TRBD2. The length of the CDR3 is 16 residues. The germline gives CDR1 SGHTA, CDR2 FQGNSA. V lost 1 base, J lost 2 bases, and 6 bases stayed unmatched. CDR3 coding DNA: TGTGCCAGCAGCTTAGGGCAAGCGGGAGGACCCTACGAGCAGTACTTC. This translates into CASSLGQAGGPYEQYF. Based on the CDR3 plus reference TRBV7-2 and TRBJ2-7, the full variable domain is GAGVSQSPSNKVTEKGKDVELRCDPISGHTALYWYRQSLGQGLEFLIYFQGNSAPDKSGLPSDRFSAERTGGSVSTLTIQRTQQEDSAVYLCASSLGQAGGPYEQYFGPGTRLTVT.

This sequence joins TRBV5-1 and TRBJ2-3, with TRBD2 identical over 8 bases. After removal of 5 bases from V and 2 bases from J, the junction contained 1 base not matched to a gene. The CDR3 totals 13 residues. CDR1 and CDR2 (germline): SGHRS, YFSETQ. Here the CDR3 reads CASRTSATDTQYF. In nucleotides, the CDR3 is TGCGCCAGCAGGACTAGCGCCACAGATACGCAGTATTTT.

CDR3 sequence (DNA): TGTGCCAGCAGCTCTTTGGCCCCCTACAATGAGCAGTTCTTC. Translation: CASSSLAPYNEQFF. This chain connects TRBV7-2 to TRBJ2-1; D is unclear. The CDR3 runs to 14 residues. The V gene lost 4 bases and the J gene lost 2 bases, with 9 bases spanning the gap. CDR1 is SGHTA and CDR2 is FQGNSA in the germline V gene.

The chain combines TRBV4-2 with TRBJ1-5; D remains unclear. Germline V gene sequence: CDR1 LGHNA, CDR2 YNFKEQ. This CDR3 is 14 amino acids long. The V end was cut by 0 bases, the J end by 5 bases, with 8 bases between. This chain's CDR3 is CASSQDQGDQPQHF. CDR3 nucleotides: TGTGCCAGCAGCCAAGATCAAGGAGATCAGCCCCAGCATTTT.

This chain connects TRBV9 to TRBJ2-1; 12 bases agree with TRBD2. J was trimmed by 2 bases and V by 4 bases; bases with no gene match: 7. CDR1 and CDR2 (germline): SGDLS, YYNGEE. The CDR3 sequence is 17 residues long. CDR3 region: CASSPRGTSGPYNEQFF. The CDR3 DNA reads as TGTGCCAGCAGCCCAAGGGGGACTAGCGGGCCCTACAATGAGCAGTTCTTC.

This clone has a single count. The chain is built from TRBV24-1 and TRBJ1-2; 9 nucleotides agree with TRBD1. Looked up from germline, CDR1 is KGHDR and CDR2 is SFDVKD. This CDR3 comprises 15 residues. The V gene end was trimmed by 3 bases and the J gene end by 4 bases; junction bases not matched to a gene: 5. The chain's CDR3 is CATSDGGQGGYGYTF. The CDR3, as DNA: TGTGCCACCAGTGATGGGGGACAGGGTGGCTATGGCTACACCTTC.

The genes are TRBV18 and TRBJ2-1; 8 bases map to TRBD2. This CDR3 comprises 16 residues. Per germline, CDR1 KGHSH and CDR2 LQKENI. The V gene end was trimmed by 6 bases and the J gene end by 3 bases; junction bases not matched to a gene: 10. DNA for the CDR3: TGTGCCAGCTCTCCGATTAGCGGGAAAGGCTACAATGAGCAGTTCTTC. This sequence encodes CASSPISGKGYNEQFF.

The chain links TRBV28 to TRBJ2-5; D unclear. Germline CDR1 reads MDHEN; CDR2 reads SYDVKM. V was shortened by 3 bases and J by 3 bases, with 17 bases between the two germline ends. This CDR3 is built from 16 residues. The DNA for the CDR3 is TGTGCCAGCAGTTTGGGTTTTATGAGGCTGGAAGAGACCCAGTACTTC. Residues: CASSLGFMRLEETQYF.

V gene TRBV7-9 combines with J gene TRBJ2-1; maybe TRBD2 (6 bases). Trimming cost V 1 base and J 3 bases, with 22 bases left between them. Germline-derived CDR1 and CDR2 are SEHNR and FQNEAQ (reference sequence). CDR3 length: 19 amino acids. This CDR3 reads CASSLGSGPTGIDYNEQFF. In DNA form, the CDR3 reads TGTGCCAGCAGCTTAGGCAGCGGGCCAACCGGGATCGACTACAATGAGCAGTTCTTC.

In DNA, the CDR3 is TGCGCCAGCAGCTCACAGGGTAGCGATGGCTACACCTTC. Amino acid sequence: CASSSQGSDGYTF. The J gene is TRBJ1-2, the V gene TRBV5-1; possible D gene TRBD1, 6 bases. The germline CDR1 and CDR2 sequences are SGHRS and YFSETQ. V dropped 3 bases and J dropped 6 bases, with 12 bases sitting between them. The CDR3 contains 13 residues.

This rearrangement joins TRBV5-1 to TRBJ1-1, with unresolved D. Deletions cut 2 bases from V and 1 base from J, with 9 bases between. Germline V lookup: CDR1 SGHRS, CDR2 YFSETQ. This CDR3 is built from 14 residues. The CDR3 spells CASSLNRANTEAFF. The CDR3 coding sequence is TGCGCCAGCAGCTTAAACAGAGCGAACACTGAAGCTTTCTTT.

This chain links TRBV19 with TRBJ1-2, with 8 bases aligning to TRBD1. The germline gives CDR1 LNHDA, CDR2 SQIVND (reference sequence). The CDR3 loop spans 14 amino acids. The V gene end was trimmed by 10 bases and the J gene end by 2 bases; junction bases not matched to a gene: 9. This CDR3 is CATNSGTGNYGYTF. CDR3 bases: TGTGCCACCAACTCGGGGACAGGAAACTATGGCTACACCTTC. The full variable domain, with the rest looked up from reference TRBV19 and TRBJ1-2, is DGGITQSPKYLFRKEGQNVTLSCEQNLNHDAMYWYRQDPGQGLRLIYYSQIVNDFQKGDIAEGYSVSREKKESFPLTVTSAQKNPTAFYLCATNSGTGNYGYTFGSGTRLTVV.

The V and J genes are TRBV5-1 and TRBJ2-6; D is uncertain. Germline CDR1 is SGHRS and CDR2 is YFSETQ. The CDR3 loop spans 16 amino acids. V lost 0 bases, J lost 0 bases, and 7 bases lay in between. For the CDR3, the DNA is TGCGCCAGCAGCTTGGGCGGCCCCTCTGGGGCCAACGTCCTGACTTTC. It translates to CASSLGGPSGANVLTF.

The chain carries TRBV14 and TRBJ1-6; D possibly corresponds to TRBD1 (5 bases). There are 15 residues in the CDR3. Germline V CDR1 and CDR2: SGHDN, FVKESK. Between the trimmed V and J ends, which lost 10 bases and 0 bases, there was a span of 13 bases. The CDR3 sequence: CATSTDSSYNSPLHF. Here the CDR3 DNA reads TGTGCCACCTCGACAGACAGCTCCTATAATTCACCCCTCCACTTT.

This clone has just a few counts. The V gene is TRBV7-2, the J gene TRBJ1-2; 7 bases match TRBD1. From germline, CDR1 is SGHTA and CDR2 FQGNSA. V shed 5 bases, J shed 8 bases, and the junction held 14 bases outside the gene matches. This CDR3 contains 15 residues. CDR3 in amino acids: CASSLPRQGGRGYTF. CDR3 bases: TGTGCCAGCAGCCTGCCCCGACAGGGCGGCCGGGGCTACACCTTC. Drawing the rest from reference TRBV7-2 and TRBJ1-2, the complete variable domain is GAGVSQSPSNKVTEKGKDVELRCDPISGHTALYWYRQSLGQGLEFLIYFQGNSAPDKSGLPSDRFSAERTGGSVSTLTIQRTQQEDSAVYLCASSLPRQGGRGYTFGSGTRLTVV.

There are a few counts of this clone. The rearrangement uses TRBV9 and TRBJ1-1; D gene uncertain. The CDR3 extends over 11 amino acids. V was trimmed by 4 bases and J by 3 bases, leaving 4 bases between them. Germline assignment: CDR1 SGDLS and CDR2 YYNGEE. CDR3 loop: CASSRDTEAFF. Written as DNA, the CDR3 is TGTGCCAGCAGCCGGGACACTGAAGCTTTCTTT.

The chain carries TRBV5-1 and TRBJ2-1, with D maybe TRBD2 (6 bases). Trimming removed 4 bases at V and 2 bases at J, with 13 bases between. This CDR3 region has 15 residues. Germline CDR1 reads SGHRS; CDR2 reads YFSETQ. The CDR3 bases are TGCGCCAGCAGCCGTCGGAGGGGCCCCTACAATGAGCAGTTCTTC. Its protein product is CASSRRRGPYNEQFF.

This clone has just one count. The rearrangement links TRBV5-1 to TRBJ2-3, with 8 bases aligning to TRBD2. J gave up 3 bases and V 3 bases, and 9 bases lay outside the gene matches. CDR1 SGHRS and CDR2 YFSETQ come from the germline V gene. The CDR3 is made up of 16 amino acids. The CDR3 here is CASSWTSGSWTDTQYF. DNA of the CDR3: TGCGCCAGCAGCTGGACGAGCGGGAGTTGGACAGATACGCAGTATTTT.

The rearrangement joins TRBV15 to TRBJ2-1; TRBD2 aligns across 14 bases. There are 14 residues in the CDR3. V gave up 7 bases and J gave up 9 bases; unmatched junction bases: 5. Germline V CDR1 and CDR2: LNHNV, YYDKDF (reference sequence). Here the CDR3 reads CATTGLAGDFEQFF. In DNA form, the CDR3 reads TGTGCCACCACGGGACTAGCGGGAGATTTTGAGCAGTTCTTC.

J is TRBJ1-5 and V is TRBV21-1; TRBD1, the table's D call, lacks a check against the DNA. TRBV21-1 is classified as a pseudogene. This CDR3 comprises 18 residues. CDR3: CASSHDKTRDRDDQPQHF. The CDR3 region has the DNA TGTGCCAGCAGCCACGACAAAACACGGGACAGGGACGATCAGCCCCAGCATTTT.

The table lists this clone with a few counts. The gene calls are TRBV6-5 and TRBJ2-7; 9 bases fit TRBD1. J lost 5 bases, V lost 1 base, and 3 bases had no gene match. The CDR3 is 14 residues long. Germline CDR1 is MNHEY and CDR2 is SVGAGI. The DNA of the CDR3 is TGTGCCAGCAGTTACTTCAGGACAGGGGACGAGCAGTACTTC. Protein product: CASSYFRTGDEQYF.

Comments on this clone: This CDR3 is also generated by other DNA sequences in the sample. Here the CDR3 DNA reads TGTGCCAGCAGCCAAGAAACCGGGGGCACTGAAGCTTTCTTT. Translated, it gives CASSQETGGTEAFF. The chain carries TRBV14 and TRBJ1-1; the D gene is possibly TRBD1 (5 bases). The CDR3 is 14 amino acids. The V gene's germline CDR1 is SGHDN and CDR2 FVKESK. V lost 0 bases to trimming and J lost 4 bases, with 9 bases between them.

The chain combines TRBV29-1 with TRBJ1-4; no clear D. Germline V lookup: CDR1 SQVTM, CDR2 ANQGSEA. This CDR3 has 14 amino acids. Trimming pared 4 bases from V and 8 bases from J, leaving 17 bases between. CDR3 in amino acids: CSVGEVVGGEKLFF. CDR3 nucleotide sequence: TGCAGCGTTGGAGAGGTTGTCGGCGGAGAAAAACTGTTTTTT.